This T cell receptor (beta chain) was identified in a study of patients and donors after allogeneic stem cell transplantation. MiXCR was run by TCRdb on the RT-PCR reads, yielding one entry per CDR3 protein. This sample yields some 200,000 distinct CDR3 sequences, of which around two fifths are seen a single time; approximately 32% belongs to the top ten. There are 17 residues in the CDR3. Germline loops: CDR1 SGDLS, CDR2 YYNGEE. V gave up 0 bases and J gave up 3 bases, with 13 bases separating them. This clonotype was sampled from a human donor who was either an allogeneic HSCT recipient or a stem cell or donor lymphocyte infusion donor (not recorded which). It is not recorded whose cells these are; they may come from a transplant donor. Material: blood, either unsorted or a sorted T cell fraction (not recorded which). The rearrangement uses TRBV9 and TRBJ1-6; no clear D gene. The CDR3 coding sequence is TGTGCCAGCAGCGTAGAAGAAGGGCCCTTCTATAATTCACCCCTCCACTTT. Encoded protein: CASSVEEGPFYNSPLHF.